Listed below are T cell receptor beta chains from one sample, sequenced in a study of T cells after yellow fever vaccination. Each CDR3 protein is one row after TCRdb ran MiXCR on the 5' RACE reads. The repertoire consists of a few hundred thousand distinct CDR3 sequences, with approximately 19% occurring once and the leading ten covering around 17%. The starting material was PBMCs, obtained before the yellow fever booster vaccination. The receptors here all came from a man between 18 and 29 years old who received the YFV17D yellow fever vaccine. The CDR3 runs from the conserved cysteine through the conserved F or W. Fields, in order: clone size, J gene, V gene, D gene, CDR3 protein, CDR3 DNA. The D gene is left open where the match is weak. The size entry is marked missing in some rows and otherwise reads once, few, many or a size class.

>-|TRBJ1-1|TRBV5-1|-
CASSTTPQENTEAFF
TGCGCCAGCAGCACCACCCCCCAGGAGAACACTGAAGCTTTCTTT
>-|TRBJ1-1|TRBV6-2/TRBV6-3|-
CASSYNGQLNTEAFF
TGTGCCAGCAGTTACAACGGACAACTGAACACTGAAGCTTTCTTT
>few|TRBJ2-1|TRBV5-1|-
CASSLAIYNEQFF
TGCGCCAGCAGCTTGGCTATTTACAATGAGCAGTTCTTC
>-|TRBJ1-5|TRBV20-1|-
CSASKVVGNQPQHF
TGCAGTGCTAGTAAGGTCGTAGGGAATCAGCCCCAGCATTTT
>few|TRBJ2-3|TRBV29-1|-
CSVERRYREDTQYF
TGCAGCGTCGAAAGGCGATACCGGGAGGATACGCAGTATTTT
>-|TRBJ2-1|TRBV10-3|-
CATVRGSGYNEQFF
TGTGCCACCGTGAGGGGGTCTGGGTACAATGAGCAGTTCTTC
>-|TRBJ2-3|TRBV5-1|TRBD1
CASSHGTGTTDTQYF
TGCGCCAGCAGCCATGGGACAGGGACCACAGATACGCAGTATTTT
>few|TRBJ1-1|TRBV7-9|-
CASSTRDSNTEAFF
TGTGCCAGCAGCACCAGGGATTCGAACACTGAAGCTTTCTTT
>few|TRBJ2-7|TRBV6-1|-
CASRDTPYEQYF
TGTGCCAGCAGGGACACTCCCTACGAGCAGTACTTC
>-|TRBJ2-3|TRBV20-1|TRBD1
CSAQSGQGAIDTQYF
TGCAGTGCGCAGAGTGGGCAGGGGGCGATAGATACGCAGTATTTT
>-|TRBJ2-1|TRBV18|-
CASSRNQGNEQFF
TGTGCCAGCTCGCGTAATCAGGGCAATGAGCAGTTCTTC
>few|TRBJ2-7|TRBV20-1|TRBD2
CSALGTSGSYEQYF
TGCAGTGCTCTAGGGACTAGCGGCTCCTACGAGCAGTACTTC
>-|TRBJ1-4|TRBV7-2|TRBD1
CASSGQGAKEKLFF
TGTGCCAGCAGCGGACAGGGGGCGAAGGAAAAACTGTTTTTT
>-|TRBJ2-7|TRBV29-1|TRBD1
CSVGPDRGDYEQYF
TGCAGCGTTGGCCCGGACAGGGGTGACTACGAGCAGTACTTC
>-|TRBJ2-2|TRBV7-2|-
CASSQQVANTGELFF
TGTGCCAGCAGCCAACAAGTCGCGAACACCGGGGAGCTGTTTTTT
>-|TRBJ2-3|TRBV12-3/TRBV12-4|-
CASKKVGDTQYF
TGTGCCAGCAAGAAGGTAGGAGATACGCAGTATTTT
>-|TRBJ1-4|TRBV6-5|TRBD1
CASSYEQGEKLFF
TGTGCCAGCAGTTACGAACAGGGGGAAAAACTGTTTTTT
>-|TRBJ1-4|TRBV6-6|-
CASSYGGESEKLFF
TGTGCCAGCAGTTACGGGGGGGAGAGTGAAAAACTGTTTTTT
>few|TRBJ2-1|TRBV6-5|TRBD1
CASSTGAWDEQFF
TGTGCCAGCAGTACAGGGGCCTGGGATGAGCAGTTCTTC
>-|TRBJ2-7|TRBV10-1|TRBD1
CASSEGDREANEQYF
TGCGCCAGCAGTGAGGGGGACAGGGAGGCCAACGAGCAGTACTTC
>many|TRBJ2-1|TRBV4-1|-
CASSQDGHNSYNEQFF
TGCGCCAGCAGCCAAGATGGGCACAACAGCTACAATGAGCAGTTCTTC
>few|TRBJ2-3|TRBV7-9|-
CASSPRGPSADTQYF
TGTGCCAGCAGCCCAAGGGGACCGTCCGCAGATACGCAGTATTTT
>few|TRBJ1-6|TRBV12-3/TRBV12-4|TRBD1
CASNVGQGHSPLHF
TGTGCCAGCAACGTGGGACAGGGCCATTCACCCCTCCACTTT
>-|TRBJ1-1|TRBV11-3|TRBD1
CASRKQGDTEAFF
TGTGCCAGCAGGAAGCAGGGGGACACTGAAGCTTTCTTT